This T cell receptor beta chain was documented in a study of T cell responses to AZD1222 COVID-19 vaccine. Overall study results and limits: Mostly white British, mostly female donors; authors suggested clonal diversity may be underestimated. An increase in Spike-specific TCR breadth and depth was observed after two AZD1222 doses.

The CDR3 is 16 residues long. J was trimmed by 0 bases and V by 5 bases; bases with no gene match: 6. CDR1 is SGHAT and CDR2 is FQDESV in the germline V gene (reference sequence). On this clone itself: Its antigen remains unidentified.

Assay used: immunoSEQ multiplex PCR; TCRdb lists only in-frame clones, some missing. The sample includes some 150,000 clones, around nine tenths of them seen just once. This rearrangement joins TRBV11-1 to TRBJ2-3; TRBD1 aligns across 9 bases. The sample was peripheral blood, taken after recovery from COVID-19. This clonotype originated in an adult who had recovered from COVID-19. The chain's CDR3 is CASSRRTGASTDTQYF. The CDR3 bases are TGTGCCAGCAGCCGAAGGACAGGGGCAAGCACAGATACGCAGTATTTT.